This TCR beta chain is from a study of tumor-infiltrating lymphocytes in primary liver carcinoma. Study as a whole: Staging placed the tumors at T1-T3 N0M0, and they measured about 4 to 11 cm across. General study points: A small share of top clones, only about 8-25%, was found in all five tumor regions. Significantly larger top-250-clone fractions were found in tumors than in blood (p = 0.039).

Bulk tissue was left unsorted, and RNA and DNA were co-extracted from 20-30 mg of it. As to this clonotype: Its target is unknown. Here the CDR3 omits its conserved ending phenylalanine or tryptophan, so a read error is the likely source. Because the CDR3's place on the DNA is in doubt, the DNA is left out and the CDR3 is given as listed by TCRdb.

The CDR3 has 17 amino acids, counting both end residues. Germline CDR1 SGHAT, CDR2 FQNNGV. The investigators made TCR beta cDNA from about 500 ng total RNA, using a constant-region primer. For TCR beta, libraries were produced by three nested multiplex PCR rounds using slightly modified ARM-PCR. Rounds one and two of PCR, each of 10 cycles, were primed with TRBV1-TRBV30 forward primers and a C-beta reverse primer. TCRdb itself ran the multiplex PCR reads through MiXCR, one entry per CDR3 protein. The sample contains 40,000 to 50,000 distinct CDR3 sequences, about 70% of which appear only once. The rearrangement joins TRBV11-2 to TRBJ2-7; TRBD1 is taken as the D call from the table, unchecked against the DNA. The specimen was liver tumor tissue from sampling region 3. Subset described: tumor region T3, left-lateral pole. The receptor was isolated from a man aged 40-49 years with primary liver carcinoma and hepatitis B virus infection. The CDR3 spells CASRIDPPGQGSYEKYL.